A selection of T cell receptor beta chains follows, all from one sample in a study of blood T cell repertoires in COVID-19. Profiling relied on immunoSEQ multiplex PCR, and the TCRdb table lists in-frame clones only, not all of them. The table shows about 350,000 clones, with roughly 86% occurring only once. The sequencing sample was made of PBMCs or T cells enriched from blood (not recorded which). These receptors were collected from a woman in her 30s who had been exposed to COVID-19. Both conserved end residues are part of each CDR3. D genes are given only for firm matches. Only some rows state a clone size, as once, few, many or a class for expanded clones.

clone size	V gene	J gene	D gene	CDR3 protein	CDR3 DNA
NA	TRBV28	TRBJ1-4	TRBD1	CASSFGTGGVEKLFF	TGTGCCAGCAGTTTTGGGACAGGGGGCGTTGAAAAACTGTTTTTT
NA	TRBV28	TRBJ1-4	TRBD1	CASSGQNEKLFF	TGTGCCAGCTCGGGACAGAATGAAAAACTGTTTTTT
few	TRBV5-1	TRBJ1-1	NA	CASSPLTVNTEAFF	TGCGCCAGCAGCCCGCTTACAGTGAACACTGAAGCTTTCTTT
NA	TRBV7-2	TRBJ1-1	NA	CASSTGYPYTEAFF	TGTGCCAGCAGCACCGGGTATCCTTATACTGAAGCTTTCTTT
NA	TRBV27	TRBJ2-3	NA	CASRFLGATSTDTQYF	TGTGCCAGCAGATTCCTAGGGGCTACTAGCACAGATACGCAGTATTTT
NA	TRBV19	TRBJ2-1	TRBD2	CASSIGLAGSNEQFF	TGTGCCAGTAGTATCGGCCTAGCGGGGTCCAATGAGCAGTTCTTC
NA	TRBV12-3/TRBV12-4	TRBJ2-1	TRBD2	CASSLPGLGQFF	TGTGCCAGCAGTTTACCGGGACTAGGGCAGTTCTTC
NA	TRBV7-6	TRBJ2-1	NA	CASSIGQKANEQFF	TGTGCCAGCAGCATCGGACAGAAAGCCAATGAGCAGTTCTTC
few	TRBV7-3	TRBJ2-1	NA	CASSLPGSYLNEQFF	TGTGCCAGCAGCTTACCGGGGTCCTATTTGAATGAGCAGTTCTTC
NA	TRBV28	TRBJ1-6	NA	CASSYLQVGADSPLHF	TGTGCCAGCAGTTACCTCCAGGTGGGGGCTGATTCACCCCTCCACTTT
NA	TRBV18	TRBJ1-4	NA	CASSPPGSFNEKLFF	TGTGCCAGCTCACCACCAGGGAGCTTTAATGAAAAACTGTTTTTT
NA	TRBV5-1	TRBJ2-5	NA	CASSFQGLETQYF	TGCGCCAGCAGCTTTCAGGGATTAGAGACCCAGTACTTC
NA	TRBV9	TRBJ2-3	NA	CASTSQVTDTQYF	TGTGCCAGCACCTCACAGGTCACAGATACGCAGTATTTT
NA	TRBV6-5	TRBJ1-2	NA	CASSGGFYGYTF	TGTGCCAGCTCGGGGGGCTTCTATGGCTACACCTTC
NA	TRBV28	TRBJ2-7	TRBD1	CASSGGQGVRYEQYF	TGTGCCAGCAGTGGGGGACAGGGGGTTCGCTACGAGCAGTACTTC
NA	TRBV5-6	TRBJ1-2	TRBD1	CASSSGTGSHYGYTF	TGTGCCAGCAGCTCCGGGACAGGCTCCCACTATGGCTACACCTTC
NA	TRBV7-3	TRBJ2-1	TRBD2	CASSLTPSLAGGSNEQFF	TGTGCCAGCAGCTTAACCCCCTCATTAGCGGGAGGGAGCAATGAGCAGTTCTTC
NA	TRBV6-4	TRBJ2-7	NA	CASSDWAPQEQYF	TGTGCCAGCAGTGATTGGGCCCCTCAGGAGCAGTACTTC
NA	TRBV7-3	TRBJ2-3	TRBD1	CASSFTGGAQTDTQYF	TGTGCCAGCAGCTTCACAGGGGGCGCTCAGACAGATACGCAGTATTTT
NA	TRBV28	TRBJ2-5	TRBD2	CATSGTPLRETQYF	TGTGCCACAAGCGGGACCCCCCTGCGGGAGACCCAGTACTTC
NA	TRBV27	TRBJ1-1	TRBD1	CASSLDRLRGTEAFF	TGTGCCAGCAGTTTGGACAGGCTACGGGGCACTGAAGCTTTCTTT
NA	TRBV12-3/TRBV12-4	TRBJ1-3	NA	CASEAGSGNTIYF	TGTGCCAGCGAGGCCGGCTCTGGAAACACCATATATTTT
once	TRBV5-4	TRBJ2-4	TRBD1	CASRPTGGSGNIQYF	TGTGCCAGCAGACCTACAGGGGGCTCGGGAAACATTCAGTACTTC
once	TRBV6-2/TRBV6-3	TRBJ1-1	TRBD1	CASSRQGANTEAFF	TGTGCCAGCAGTCGACAGGGGGCGAACACTGAAGCTTTCTTT
NA	TRBV5-1	TRBJ2-1	NA	CASSLASANYNEQFF	TGCGCCAGCAGCTTAGCTAGCGCGAACTACAATGAGCAGTTCTTC
NA	TRBV9	TRBJ2-3	TRBD1	CASSARRDRSTDTQYF	TGTGCCAGCAGCGCTCGCCGGGACAGAAGCACAGATACGCAGTATTTT
once	TRBV27	TRBJ2-1	TRBD2	CASKFSGSGNEQFF	TGTGCCAGCAAATTTAGCGGGTCGGGCAATGAGCAGTTCTTC
NA	TRBV27	TRBJ2-2	NA	CASSLLRNTGELFF	TGTGCCAGCAGTTTACTTAGGAACACCGGGGAGCTGTTTTTT